The clone carrying this T cell receptor (beta chain) occurred a few times. Its specificity is not known. Other DNA sequences in this sample translate to the same CDR3. Extracted from the samples, RNA was reverse transcribed into cDNA to serve as the sequencing template. The table came from immunoSEQ multiplex PCR; TCRdb's copy has only in-frame clones and leaves some out. The sample holds 200,000 to 250,000 clones, about 64% seen once. Trimming pared 0 bases from V and 1 base from J, leaving 8 bases between. CDR3 length equals 14 residues. CDR1 SGDLS and CDR2 YYNGEE come from the germline V gene. The data are from a study of CD8+ T cells in alopecia areata. As for the study in general: The study gave treated patients oral tofacitinib at 5 to 10 mg twice daily. The drug, tofacitinib, lasted 6 to 18 months, followed by 6 months off drug.

Study-wide results and limits: Tofacitinib produced a significant decrease in scalp clonality and in expanded CD8+ clones among the top 100. Persistence in scalp and blood during tofacitinib was observed for many expanded lesional clones.

Stated treatment: oral pan-JAK inhibitor, 5-10 mg twice daily. The chain carries TRBV9 and TRBJ2-7; D is perhaps TRBD2 (5 bases). The sequenced sample was CD4+ T cells sorted from blood, obtained at week 4, from a patient treated with tofacitinib. The receptor's source is a human donor with alopecia areata. CDR3 region: CASSVGRGSYEQYF. CDR3 coding DNA: TGTGCCAGCAGCGTAGGGAGAGGGTCCTACGAGCAGTACTTC.